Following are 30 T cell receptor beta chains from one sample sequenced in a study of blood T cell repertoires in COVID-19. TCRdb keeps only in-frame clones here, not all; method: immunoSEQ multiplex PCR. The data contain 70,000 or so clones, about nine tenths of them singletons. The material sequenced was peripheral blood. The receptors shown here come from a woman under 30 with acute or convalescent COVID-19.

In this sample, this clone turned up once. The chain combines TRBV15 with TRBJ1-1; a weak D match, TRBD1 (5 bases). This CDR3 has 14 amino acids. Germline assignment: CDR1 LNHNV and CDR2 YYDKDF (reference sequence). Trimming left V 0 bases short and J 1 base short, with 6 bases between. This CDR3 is CATSRETGNTEAFF. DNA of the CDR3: TGTGCCACCAGCAGAGAAACAGGGAACACTGAAGCTTTCTTT.

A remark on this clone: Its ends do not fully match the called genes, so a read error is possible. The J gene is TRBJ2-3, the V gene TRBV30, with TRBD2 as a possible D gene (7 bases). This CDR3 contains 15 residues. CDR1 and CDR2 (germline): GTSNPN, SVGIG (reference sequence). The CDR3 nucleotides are TGTGCCTGGAGTGTAGGGGGGGGCGGCACAGGTACGCAGTATTTT. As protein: CAWSVGGGGTGTQYF.

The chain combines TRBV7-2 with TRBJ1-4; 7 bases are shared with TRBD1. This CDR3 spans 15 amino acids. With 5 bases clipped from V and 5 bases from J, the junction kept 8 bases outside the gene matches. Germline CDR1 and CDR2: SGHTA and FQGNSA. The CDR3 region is CASSTRQGTNEKLFF. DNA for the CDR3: TGTGCCAGCAGCACCCGACAGGGAACGAATGAAAAACTGTTTTTT.

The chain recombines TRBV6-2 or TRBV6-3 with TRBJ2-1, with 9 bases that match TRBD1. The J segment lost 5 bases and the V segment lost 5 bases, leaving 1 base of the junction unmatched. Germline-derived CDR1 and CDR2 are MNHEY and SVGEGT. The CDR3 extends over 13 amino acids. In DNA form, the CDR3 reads TGTGCCAGCAGTGGACAGGGGCACAATGAGCAGTTCTTC. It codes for CASSGQGHNEQFF.

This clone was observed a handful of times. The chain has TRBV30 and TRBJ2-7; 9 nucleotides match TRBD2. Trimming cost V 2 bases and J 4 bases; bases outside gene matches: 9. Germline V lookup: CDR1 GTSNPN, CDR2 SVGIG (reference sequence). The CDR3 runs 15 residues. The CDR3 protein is CAWSHPLTSGYEQYF. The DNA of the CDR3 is TGTGCCTGGAGTCATCCGCTGACTAGCGGATACGAGCAGTACTTC.

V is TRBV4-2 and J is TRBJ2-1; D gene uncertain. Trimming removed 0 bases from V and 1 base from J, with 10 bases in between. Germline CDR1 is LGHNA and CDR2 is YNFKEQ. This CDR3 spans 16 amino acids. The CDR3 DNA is TGTGCCAGCAGCCAAGATTGGGCATTTTCCTACAATGAGCAGTTCTTC. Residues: CASSQDWAFSYNEQFF.

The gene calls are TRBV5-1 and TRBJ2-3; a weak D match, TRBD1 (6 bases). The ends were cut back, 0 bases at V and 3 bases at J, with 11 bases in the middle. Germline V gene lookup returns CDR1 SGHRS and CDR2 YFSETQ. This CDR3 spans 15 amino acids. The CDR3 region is CASSLEDRGTDTQYF. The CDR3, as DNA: TGCGCCAGCAGCTTGGAGGACAGAGGGACAGATACGCAGTATTTT.

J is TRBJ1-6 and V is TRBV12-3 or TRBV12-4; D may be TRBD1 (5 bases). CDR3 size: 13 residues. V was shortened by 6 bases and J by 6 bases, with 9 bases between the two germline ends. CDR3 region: CASSDSANSPLHF. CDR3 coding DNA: TGTGCCAGCAGCGACAGTGCTAATTCACCCCTCCACTTT.

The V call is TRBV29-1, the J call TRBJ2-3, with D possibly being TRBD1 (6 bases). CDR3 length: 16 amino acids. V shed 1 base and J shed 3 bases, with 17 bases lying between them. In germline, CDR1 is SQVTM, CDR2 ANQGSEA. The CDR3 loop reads CSVEGLAQGLTDTQYF. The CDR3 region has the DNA TGCAGCGTTGAAGGTTTGGCACAGGGCTTGACAGATACGCAGTATTTT.

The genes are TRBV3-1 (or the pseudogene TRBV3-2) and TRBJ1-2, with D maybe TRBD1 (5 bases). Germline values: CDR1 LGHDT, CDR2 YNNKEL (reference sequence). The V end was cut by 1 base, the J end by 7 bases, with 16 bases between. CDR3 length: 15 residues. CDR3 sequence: CASSQAYSYGGGYTF. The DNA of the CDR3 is TGTGCCAGCAGCCAAGCGTATTCTTACGGGGGTGGCTACACCTTC.

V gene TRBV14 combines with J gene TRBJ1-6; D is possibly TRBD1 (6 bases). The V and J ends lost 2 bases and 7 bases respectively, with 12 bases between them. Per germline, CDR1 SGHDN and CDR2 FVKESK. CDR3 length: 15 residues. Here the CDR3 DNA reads TGTGCCAGCAGCCAAAGCCCAGGGGAAAATTCACCCCTCCACTTT. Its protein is CASSQSPGENSPLHF.

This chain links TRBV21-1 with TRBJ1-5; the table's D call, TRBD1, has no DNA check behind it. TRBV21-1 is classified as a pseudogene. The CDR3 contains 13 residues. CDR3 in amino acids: CASNDSANQPQHF. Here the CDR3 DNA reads TGTGCCAGCAACGACAGCGCCAATCAGCCCCAGCATTTT.

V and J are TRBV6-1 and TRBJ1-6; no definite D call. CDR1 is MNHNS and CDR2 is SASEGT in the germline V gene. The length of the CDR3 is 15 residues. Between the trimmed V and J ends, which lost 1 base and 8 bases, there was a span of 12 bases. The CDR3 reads CASSEGSVPYSPLHF. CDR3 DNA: TGTGCCAGCAGTGAAGGGTCAGTCCCCTATTCACCCCTCCACTTT.

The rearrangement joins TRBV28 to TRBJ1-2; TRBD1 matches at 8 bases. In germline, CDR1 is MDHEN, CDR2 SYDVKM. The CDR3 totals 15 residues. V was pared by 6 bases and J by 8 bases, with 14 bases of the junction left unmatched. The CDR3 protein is CASSGTGTGRSGYTF. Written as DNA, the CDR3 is TGTGCCAGCAGCGGCACCGGGACAGGTCGCTCCGGCTACACCTTC.

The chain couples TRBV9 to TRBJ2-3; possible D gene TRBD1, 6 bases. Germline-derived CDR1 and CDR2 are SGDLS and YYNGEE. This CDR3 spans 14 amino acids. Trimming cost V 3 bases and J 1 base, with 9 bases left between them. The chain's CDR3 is CASSGWTGTDTQYF. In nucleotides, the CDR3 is TGTGCCAGCAGCGGCTGGACAGGCACAGATACGCAGTATTTT.

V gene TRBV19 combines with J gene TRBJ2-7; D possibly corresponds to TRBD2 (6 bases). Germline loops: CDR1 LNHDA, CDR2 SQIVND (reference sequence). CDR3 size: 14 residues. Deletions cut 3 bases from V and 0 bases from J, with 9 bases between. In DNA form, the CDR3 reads TGTGCCAGTAGTATTCGGGGGTCCTCCTACGAGCAGTACTTC. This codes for CASSIRGSSYEQYF.

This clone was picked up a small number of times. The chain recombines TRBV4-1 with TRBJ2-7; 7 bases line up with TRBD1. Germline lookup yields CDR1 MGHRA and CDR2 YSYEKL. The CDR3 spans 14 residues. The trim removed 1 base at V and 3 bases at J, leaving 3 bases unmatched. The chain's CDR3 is CASSQGGTDYEQYF. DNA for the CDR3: TGCGCCAGCAGCCAAGGGGGGACAGACTACGAGCAGTACTTC.

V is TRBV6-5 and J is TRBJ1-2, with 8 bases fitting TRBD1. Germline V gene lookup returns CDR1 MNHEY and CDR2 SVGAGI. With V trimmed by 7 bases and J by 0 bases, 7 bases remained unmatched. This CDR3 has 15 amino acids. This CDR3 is CASKVQGVSNYGYTF. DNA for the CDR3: TGTGCCAGCAAAGTACAGGGGGTGTCTAACTATGGCTACACCTTC.

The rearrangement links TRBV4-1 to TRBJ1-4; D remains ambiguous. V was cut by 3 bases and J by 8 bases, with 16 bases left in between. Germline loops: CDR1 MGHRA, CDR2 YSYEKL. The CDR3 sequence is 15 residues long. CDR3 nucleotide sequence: TGCGCCAGCAGCCAGTCTAGGGCTCGAGGGGAAAAACTGTTTTTT. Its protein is CASSQSRARGEKLFF.

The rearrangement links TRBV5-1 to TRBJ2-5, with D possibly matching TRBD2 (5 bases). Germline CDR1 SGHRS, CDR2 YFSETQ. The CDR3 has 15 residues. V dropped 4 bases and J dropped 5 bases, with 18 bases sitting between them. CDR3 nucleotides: TGCGCCAGCAGCCAAGACGGAGGACGGTGGGAGACCCAGTACTTC. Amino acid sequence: CASSQDGGRWETQYF.

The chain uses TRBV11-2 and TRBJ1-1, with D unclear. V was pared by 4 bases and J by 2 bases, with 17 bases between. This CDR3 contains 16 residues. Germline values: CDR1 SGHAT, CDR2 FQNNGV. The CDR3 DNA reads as TGTGCCAGCAGCTCAGAGACGGGAGGATCCAACACTGAAGCTTTCTTT. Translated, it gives CASSSETGGSNTEAFF.

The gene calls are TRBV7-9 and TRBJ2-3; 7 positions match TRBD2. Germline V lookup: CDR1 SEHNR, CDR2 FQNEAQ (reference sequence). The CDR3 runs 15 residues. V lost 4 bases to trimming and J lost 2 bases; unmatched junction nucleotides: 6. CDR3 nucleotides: TGTGCCAGCAGCTCTCGGGAGGCCAACACAGATACGCAGTATTTT. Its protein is CASSSREANTDTQYF.

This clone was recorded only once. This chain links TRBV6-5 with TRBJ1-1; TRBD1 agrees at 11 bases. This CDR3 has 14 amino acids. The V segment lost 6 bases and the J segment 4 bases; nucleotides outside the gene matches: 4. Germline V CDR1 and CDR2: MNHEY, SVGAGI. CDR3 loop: CASRWGQGGTEAFF. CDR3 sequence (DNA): TGTGCCAGCAGATGGGGACAGGGGGGCACTGAAGCTTTCTTT.

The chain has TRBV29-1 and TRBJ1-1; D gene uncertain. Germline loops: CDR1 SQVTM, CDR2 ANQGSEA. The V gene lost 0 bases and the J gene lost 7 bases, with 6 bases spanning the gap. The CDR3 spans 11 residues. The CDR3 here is CSVEEGLEAFF. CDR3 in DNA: TGCAGCGTTGAAGAGGGCCTTGAAGCTTTCTTT. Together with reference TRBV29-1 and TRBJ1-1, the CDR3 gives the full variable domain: SAVISQKPSRDICQRGTSLTIQCQVDSQVTMMFWYRQQPGQSLTLIATANQGSEATYESGFVIDKFPISRPNLTFSTLTVSNMSPEDSSIYLCSVEEGLEAFFGQGTRLTVV.

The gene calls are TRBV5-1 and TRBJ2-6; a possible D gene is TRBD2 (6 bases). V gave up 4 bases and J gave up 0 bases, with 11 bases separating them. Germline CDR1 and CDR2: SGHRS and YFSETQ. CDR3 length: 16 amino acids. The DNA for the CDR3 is TGCGCCAGCAGCCCCCGGGGGAGCTCTGGGGCCAACGTCCTGACTTTC. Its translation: CASSPRGSSGANVLTF.

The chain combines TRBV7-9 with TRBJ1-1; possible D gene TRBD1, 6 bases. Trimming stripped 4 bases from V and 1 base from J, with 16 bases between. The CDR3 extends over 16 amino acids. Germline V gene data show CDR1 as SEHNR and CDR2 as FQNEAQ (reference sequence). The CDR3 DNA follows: TGTGCCAGCAGCTCCCAATTGGGACACCCGAACACTGAAGCTTTCTTT. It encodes CASSSQLGHPNTEAFF.

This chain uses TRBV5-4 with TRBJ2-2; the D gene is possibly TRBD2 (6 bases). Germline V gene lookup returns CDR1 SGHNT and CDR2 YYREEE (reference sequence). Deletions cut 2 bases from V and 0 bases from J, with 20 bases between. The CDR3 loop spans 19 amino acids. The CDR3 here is CASSLDPGRRETNTGELFF. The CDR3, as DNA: TGTGCCAGCAGCTTAGACCCGGGACGGAGGGAAACGAACACCGGGGAGCTGTTTTTT.

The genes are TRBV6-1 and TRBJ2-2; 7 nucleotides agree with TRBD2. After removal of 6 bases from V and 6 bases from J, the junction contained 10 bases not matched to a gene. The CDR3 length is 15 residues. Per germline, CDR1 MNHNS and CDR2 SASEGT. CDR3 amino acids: CASRPGGFGSGELFF. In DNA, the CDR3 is TGTGCCAGCAGACCCGGGGGGTTCGGGTCCGGGGAGCTGTTTTTT.

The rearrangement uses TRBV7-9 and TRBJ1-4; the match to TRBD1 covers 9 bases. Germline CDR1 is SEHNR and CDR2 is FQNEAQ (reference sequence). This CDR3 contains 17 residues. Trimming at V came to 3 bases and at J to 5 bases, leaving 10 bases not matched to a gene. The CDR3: CASSLRQGQGGNEKLFF. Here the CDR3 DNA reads TGTGCCAGCAGCTTGCGGCAGGGACAGGGAGGAAATGAAAAACTGTTTTTT. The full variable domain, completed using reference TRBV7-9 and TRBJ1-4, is DTGVSQNPRHKITKRGQNVTFRCDPISEHNRLYWYRQTLGQGPEFLTYFQNEAQLEKSRLLSDRFSAERPKGSFSTLEIQRTEQGDSAMYLCASSLRQGQGGNEKLFFGSGTQLSVL.

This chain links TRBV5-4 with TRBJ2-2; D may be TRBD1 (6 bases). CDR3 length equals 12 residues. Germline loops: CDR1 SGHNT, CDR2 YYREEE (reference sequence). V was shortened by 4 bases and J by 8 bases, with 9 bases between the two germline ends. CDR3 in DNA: TGTGCCAGCAGCCCAGGACAGGGGGAGCTGTTTTTT. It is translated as CASSPGQGELFF.